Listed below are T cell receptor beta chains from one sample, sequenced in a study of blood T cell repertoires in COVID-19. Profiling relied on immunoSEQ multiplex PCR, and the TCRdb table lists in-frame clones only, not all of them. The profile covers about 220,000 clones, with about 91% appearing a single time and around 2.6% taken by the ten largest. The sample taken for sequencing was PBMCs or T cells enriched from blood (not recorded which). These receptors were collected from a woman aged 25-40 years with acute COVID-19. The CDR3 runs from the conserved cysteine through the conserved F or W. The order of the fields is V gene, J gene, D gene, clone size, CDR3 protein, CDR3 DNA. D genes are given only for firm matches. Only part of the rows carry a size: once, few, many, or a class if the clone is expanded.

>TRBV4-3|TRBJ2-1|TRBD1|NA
CASSQTWTGWGDNEQFF
TGCGCCAGCAGCCAAACATGGACAGGGTGGGGGGACAATGAGCAGTTCTTC
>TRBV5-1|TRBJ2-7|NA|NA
CASRGRESSYEQYF
TGCGCCAGCAGGGGCAGGGAATCGTCCTACGAGCAGTACTTC
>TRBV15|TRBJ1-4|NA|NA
CATSRARDLTNEKLFF
TGTGCCACCAGCAGGGCCAGGGATTTAACTAATGAAAAACTGTTTTTT
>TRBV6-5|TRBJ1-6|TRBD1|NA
CASSPAGQIPLHF
TGTGCCAGCTCTCCCGCGGGACAGATACCCCTCCACTTT
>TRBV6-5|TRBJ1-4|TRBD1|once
CASSFDRGGEKLFF
TGTGCCAGCAGTTTCGACAGGGGAGGTGAAAAACTGTTTTTT
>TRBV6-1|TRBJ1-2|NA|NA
CASSEDTGLIYGYTF
TGTGCCAGCAGTGAAGATACGGGACTGATCTATGGCTACACCTTC
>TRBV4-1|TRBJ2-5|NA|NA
CASSQDPPAPGRETQYF
TGCGCCAGCAGCCAAGATCCTCCGGCCCCAGGGAGGGAGACCCAGTACTTC
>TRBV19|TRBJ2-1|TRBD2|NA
CASRVGTSDYNEQFF
TGTGCCAGTAGGGTTGGGACTAGCGATTACAATGAGCAGTTCTTC
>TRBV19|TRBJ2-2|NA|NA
CASSPHWGAFSRRAGELFF
TGTGCCAGTAGTCCACATTGGGGCGCATTTTCTAGACGGGCCGGGGAGCTGTTTTTT
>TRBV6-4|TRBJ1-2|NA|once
CASSDGMTRDGYTF
TGTGCCAGCAGTGACGGCATGACGAGGGATGGCTACACCTTC
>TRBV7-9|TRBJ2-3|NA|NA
CASSLSTGDTQYF
TGTGCCAGCAGCTTAAGTACAGGAGATACGCAGTATTTT
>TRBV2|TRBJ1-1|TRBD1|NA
CASSAGTEGTEAFF
TGTGCCAGCAGTGCTGGGACAGAGGGCACTGAAGCTTTCTTT
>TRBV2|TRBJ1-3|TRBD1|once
CASRETGGGGNTIYF
TGTGCCAGCAGAGAAACAGGGGGAGGTGGAAACACCATATATTTT
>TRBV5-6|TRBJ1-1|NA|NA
CASSLVMNTEAFF
TGTGCCAGCAGCTTGGTTATGAACACTGAAGCTTTCTTT
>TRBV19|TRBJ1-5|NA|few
CASSIARDNYQPQHF
TGTGCCAGTAGTATAGCTAGGGACAATTATCAGCCCCAGCATTTT
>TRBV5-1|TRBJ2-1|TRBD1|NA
CASSLPAGTGHDEQFF
TGCGCCAGCAGCTTGCCAGCAGGGACAGGGCATGATGAGCAGTTCTTC
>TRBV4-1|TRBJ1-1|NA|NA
CASSQGEGWDTEAFF
TGCGCCAGCAGCCAAGGAGAGGGATGGGACACTGAAGCTTTCTTT
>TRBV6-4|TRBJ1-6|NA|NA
CASSDSAVTAGRLDNSPLHF
TGTGCCAGCAGTGACTCCGCAGTGACGGCAGGGAGGTTGGATAATTCACCCCTCCACTTT
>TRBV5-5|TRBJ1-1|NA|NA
CASSLLATRAGYRGGTEAFF
TGTGCCAGCAGCTTGCTGGCGACCCGGGCGGGGTATCGGGGTGGCACTGAAGCTTTCTTT
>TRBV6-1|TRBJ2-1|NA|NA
CASSEWPNEQFF
TGTGCCAGCAGTGAATGGCCTAATGAGCAGTTCTTC
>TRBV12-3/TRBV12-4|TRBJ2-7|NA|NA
CASSTRLRDEQYF
TGTGCCAGCAGTACCCGGCTCCGGGACGAGCAGTACTTC
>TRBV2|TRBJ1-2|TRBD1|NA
CASSEVGQGGANYGYTF
TGTGCCAGCAGTGAAGTCGGGCAGGGGGGAGCTAACTATGGCTACACCTTC
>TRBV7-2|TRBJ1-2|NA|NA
CASSLEAGYGYTF
TGTGCCAGCAGCTTAGAGGCAGGCTATGGCTACACCTTC
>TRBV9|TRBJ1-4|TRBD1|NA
CASSSAPGQKNEKLFF
TGTGCCAGCAGCTCTGCTCCGGGACAGAAGAATGAAAAACTGTTTTTT
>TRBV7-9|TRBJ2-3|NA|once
CASSLAGQSTDTQYF
TGTGCCAGCAGCTTAGCAGGACAAAGCACAGATACGCAGTATTTT
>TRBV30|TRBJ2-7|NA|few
CAWGRVVREQYF
TGTGCCTGGGGCCGGGTAGTGAGGGAGCAGTACTTC
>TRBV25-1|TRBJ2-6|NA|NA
CASSDLRPSREPDNVLTF
TGTGCCAGCAGTGACTTACGCCCCTCCAGGGAACCTGACAACGTCCTGACTTTC
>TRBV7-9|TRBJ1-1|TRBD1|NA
CASSPTGGRTEAFF
TGTGCCAGCAGTCCGACAGGGGGCAGGACTGAAGCTTTCTTT
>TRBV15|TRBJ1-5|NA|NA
CATSPGGLGQPQHF
TGTGCCACCAGCCCGGGGGGCTTGGGTCAGCCCCAGCATTTT
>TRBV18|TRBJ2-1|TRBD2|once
CASSPPSGGATYNEQFF
TGTGCCAGCTCACCGCCTAGCGGGGGGGCTACCTACAATGAGCAGTTCTTC
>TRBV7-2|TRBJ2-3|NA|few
CASSPGTSTDTQYF
TGTGCCAGCAGCCCCGGGACTAGCACAGATACGCAGTATTTT
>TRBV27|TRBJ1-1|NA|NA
CASSFGREAFF
TGTGCCAGCAGTTTCGGCAGGGAAGCTTTCTTT
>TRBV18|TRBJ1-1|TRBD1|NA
CASSPMTGMNTEAFF
TGTGCCAGCTCACCAATGACAGGGATGAACACTGAAGCTTTCTTT
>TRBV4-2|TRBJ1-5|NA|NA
CASSQDRGARREPQHF
TGTGCCAGCAGCCAAGATCGAGGGGCCCGGAGGGAGCCCCAGCATTTT
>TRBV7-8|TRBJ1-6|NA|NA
CASSQMTDLSYNSPLHF
TGTGCCAGCAGCCAAATGACAGATCTCTCCTATAATTCACCCCTCCACTTT
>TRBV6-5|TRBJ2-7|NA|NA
CAAGPHEQYF
TGTGCCGCAGGGCCCCACGAGCAGTACTTC
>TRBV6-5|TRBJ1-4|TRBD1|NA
CASSSRDRGSGKLFF
TGTGCCAGCAGTTCCCGGGACAGGGGAAGCGGAAAACTGTTTTTT
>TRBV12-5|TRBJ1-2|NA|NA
CASGPVYGYTF
TGTGCTAGTGGCCCCGTTTATGGCTACACCTTC
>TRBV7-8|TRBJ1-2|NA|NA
CASSPRVFLNYGYTF
TGTGCCAGCAGCCCGCGGGTCTTTCTTAACTATGGCTACACCTTC
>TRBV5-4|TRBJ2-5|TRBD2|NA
CASSLALASGGKETQYF
TGTGCCAGCAGCTTGGCACTGGCTAGCGGGGGCAAAGAGACCCAGTACTTC
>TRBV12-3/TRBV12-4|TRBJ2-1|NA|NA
CASSLSDEQFF
TGTGCCAGCAGCCTTAGCGATGAGCAGTTCTTC
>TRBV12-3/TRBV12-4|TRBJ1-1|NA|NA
CASSPNFYAEAFF
TGTGCCAGCAGTCCGAATTTCTACGCTGAAGCTTTCTTT
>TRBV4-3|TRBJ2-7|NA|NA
CASSPDGRGYEQYF
TGCGCCAGCAGCCCGGACGGAAGGGGCTACGAGCAGTACTTC
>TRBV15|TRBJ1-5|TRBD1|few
CATSRYGQGGSGGNQPQHF
TGTGCCACCAGCAGATACGGACAGGGCGGTTCGGGTGGCAATCAGCCCCAGCATTTT
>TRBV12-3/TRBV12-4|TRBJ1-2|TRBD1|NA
CASSLTGLGGYTF
TGTGCCAGCAGTTTGACAGGGCTGGGCGGCTACACCTTC
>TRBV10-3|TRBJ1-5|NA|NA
CAISRDNQPQHF
TGTGCCATCAGCCGAGACAATCAGCCCCAGCATTTT